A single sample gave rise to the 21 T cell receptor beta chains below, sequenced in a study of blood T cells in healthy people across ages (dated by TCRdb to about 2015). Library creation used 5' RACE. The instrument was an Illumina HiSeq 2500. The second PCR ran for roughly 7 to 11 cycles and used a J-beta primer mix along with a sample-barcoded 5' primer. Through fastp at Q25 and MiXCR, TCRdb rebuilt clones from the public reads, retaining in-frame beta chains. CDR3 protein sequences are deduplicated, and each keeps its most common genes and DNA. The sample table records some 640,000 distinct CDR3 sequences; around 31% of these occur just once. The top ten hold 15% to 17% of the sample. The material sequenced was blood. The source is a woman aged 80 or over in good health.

CDR3 residues: CASSWKTYEQYF. The CDR3 coding sequence is TGCGCCAGCAGTTGGAAGACCTACGAGCAGTACTTC. The genes are TRBV5-1 and TRBJ2-7; D is unclear. Germline V gives CDR1 SGHRS, CDR2 YFSETQ. The CDR3 is 12 residues long. Between the trimmed V and J ends, which lost 5 bases and 2 bases, there was a span of 8 bases.

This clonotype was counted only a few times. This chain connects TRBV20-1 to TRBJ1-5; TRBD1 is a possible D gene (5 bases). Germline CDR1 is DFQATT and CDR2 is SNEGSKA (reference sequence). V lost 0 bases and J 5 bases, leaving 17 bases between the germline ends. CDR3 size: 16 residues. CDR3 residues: CSARDPDGREDQPQHF. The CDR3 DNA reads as TGCAGTGCTAGAGATCCGGACGGCAGGGAGGATCAGCCCCAGCATTTT.

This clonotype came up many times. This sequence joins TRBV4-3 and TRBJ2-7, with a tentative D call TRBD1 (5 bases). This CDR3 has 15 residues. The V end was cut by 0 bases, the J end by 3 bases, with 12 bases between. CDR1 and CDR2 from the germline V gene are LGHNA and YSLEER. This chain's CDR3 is CASSQDQGLGYEQYF. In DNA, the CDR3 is TGCGCCAGCAGCCAAGATCAGGGCCTAGGCTACGAGCAGTACTTC.

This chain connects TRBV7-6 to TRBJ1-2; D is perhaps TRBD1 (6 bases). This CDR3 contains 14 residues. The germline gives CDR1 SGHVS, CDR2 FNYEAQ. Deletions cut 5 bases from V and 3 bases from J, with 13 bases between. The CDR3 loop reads CASSQGTPYYGYTF. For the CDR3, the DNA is TGTGCCAGCAGCCAGGGGACACCGTACTATGGCTACACCTTC.

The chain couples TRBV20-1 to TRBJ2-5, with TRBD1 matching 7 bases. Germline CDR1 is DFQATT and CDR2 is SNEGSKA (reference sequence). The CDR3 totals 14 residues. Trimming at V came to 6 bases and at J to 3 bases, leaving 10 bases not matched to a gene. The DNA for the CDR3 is TGCAGTGCCAGAAAGACAGGGAATAAAGAGACCCAGTACTTC. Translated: CSARKTGNKETQYF.

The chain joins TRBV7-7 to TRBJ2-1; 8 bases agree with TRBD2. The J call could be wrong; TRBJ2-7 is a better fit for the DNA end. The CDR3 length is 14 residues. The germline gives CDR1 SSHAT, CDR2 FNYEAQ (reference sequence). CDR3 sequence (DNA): TGTGCCAGCAGCTCCCGGGGGGGGCCTGATGAGCAGTACTTC. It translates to CASSSRGGPDEQYF.

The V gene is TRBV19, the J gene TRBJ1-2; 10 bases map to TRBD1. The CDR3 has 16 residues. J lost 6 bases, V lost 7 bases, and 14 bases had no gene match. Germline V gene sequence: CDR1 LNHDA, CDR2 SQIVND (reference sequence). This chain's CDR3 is CASMADRGARKDGYTF. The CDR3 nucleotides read TGTGCCAGTATGGCGGACAGGGGGGCTCGAAAGGATGGCTACACCTTC.

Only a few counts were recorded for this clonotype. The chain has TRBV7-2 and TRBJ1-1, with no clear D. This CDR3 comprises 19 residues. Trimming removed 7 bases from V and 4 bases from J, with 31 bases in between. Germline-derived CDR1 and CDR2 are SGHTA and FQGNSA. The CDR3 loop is CASTLARPSPPRWGTEAFF. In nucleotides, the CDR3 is TGTGCCAGCACCCTAGCTCGGCCCAGCCCTCCTCGATGGGGCACTGAAGCTTTCTTT. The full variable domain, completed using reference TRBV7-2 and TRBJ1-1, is GAGVSQSPSNKVTEKGKDVELRCDPISGHTALYWYRQSLGQGLEFLIYFQGNSAPDKSGLPSDRFSAERTGGSVSTLTIQRTQQEDSAVYLCASTLARPSPPRWGTEAFFGQGTRLTVV.

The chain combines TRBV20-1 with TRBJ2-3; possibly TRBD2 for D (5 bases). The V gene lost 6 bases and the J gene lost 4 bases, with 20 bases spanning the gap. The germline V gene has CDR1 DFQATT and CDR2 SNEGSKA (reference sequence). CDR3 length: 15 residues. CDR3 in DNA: TGCAGTGCCGGATTAGCCCCTGGGGAGTCAGATACGCAGTATTTT. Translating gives CSAGLAPGESDTQYF.

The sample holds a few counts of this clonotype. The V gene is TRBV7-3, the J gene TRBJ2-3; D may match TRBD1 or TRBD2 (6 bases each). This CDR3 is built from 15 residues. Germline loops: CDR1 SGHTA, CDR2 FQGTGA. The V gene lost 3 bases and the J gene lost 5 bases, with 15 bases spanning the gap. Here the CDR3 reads CASSFDGGPLDTQYF. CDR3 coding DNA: TGTGCCAGCAGCTTTGATGGGGGGCCCCTAGATACGCAGTATTTT.

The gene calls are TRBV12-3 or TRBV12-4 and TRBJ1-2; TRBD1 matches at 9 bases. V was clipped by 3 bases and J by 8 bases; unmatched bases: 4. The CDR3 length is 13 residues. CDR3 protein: CASSFGTGLGYTF. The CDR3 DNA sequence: TGTGCCAGCAGTTTTGGGACAGGGTTGGGCTACACCTTC.

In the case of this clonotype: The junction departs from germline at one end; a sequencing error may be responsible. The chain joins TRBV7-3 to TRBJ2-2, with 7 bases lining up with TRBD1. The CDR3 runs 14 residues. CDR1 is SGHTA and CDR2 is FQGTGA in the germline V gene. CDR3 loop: CASSSGTDTGEPFF. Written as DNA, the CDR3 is TGTGCCAGCAGTTCCGGGACAGACACCGGGGAGCCGTTTTTT.

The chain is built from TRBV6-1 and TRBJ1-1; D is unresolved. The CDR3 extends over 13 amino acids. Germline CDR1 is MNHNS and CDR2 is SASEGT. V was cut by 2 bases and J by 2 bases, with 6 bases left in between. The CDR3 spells CASSEQGNTEAFF. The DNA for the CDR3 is TGTGCCAGCAGTGAACAAGGTAACACTGAAGCTTTCTTT.

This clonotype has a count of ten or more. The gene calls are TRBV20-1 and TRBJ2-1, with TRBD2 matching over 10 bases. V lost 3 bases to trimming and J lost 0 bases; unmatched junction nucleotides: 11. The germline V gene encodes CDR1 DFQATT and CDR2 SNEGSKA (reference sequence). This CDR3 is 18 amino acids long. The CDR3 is CSARGNSGGTSSYNEQFF. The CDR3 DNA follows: TGCAGTGCTAGGGGCAATAGCGGGGGGACCAGCTCCTACAATGAGCAGTTCTTC.

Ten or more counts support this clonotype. The CDR3 nucleotides read TGTGCCAGCAGTGGATCAGAATTCTATGGCTACACCTTC. Its protein product is CASSGSEFYGYTF. The gene calls are TRBV7-9 and TRBJ1-2, with D unclear. The CDR3 consists of 13 residues. CDR1 and CDR2 (germline): SEHNR, FQNEAQ (reference sequence). Trimming shortened V by 6 bases and J by 4 bases, and 12 bases separated the two germline ends.

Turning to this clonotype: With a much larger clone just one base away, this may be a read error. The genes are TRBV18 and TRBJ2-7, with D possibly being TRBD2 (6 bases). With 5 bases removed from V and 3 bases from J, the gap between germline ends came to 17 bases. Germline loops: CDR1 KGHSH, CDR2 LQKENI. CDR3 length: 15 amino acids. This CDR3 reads CASSVVRDGGYEQYF. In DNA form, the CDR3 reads TGTGCCAGCTCAGTCGTTCGGGACGGGGGCTACGAGCAGTACTTC.

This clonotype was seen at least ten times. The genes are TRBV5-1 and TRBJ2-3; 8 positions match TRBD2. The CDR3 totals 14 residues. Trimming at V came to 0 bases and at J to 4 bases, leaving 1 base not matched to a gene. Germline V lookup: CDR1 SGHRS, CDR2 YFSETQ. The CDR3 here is CASSLELAADTQYF. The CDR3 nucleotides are TGCGCCAGCAGCTTGGAACTAGCGGCAGATACGCAGTATTTT. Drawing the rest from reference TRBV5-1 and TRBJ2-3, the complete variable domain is KAGVTQTPRYLIKTRGQQVTLSCSPISGHRSVSWYQQTPGQGLQFLFEYFSETQRNKGNFPGRFSGRQFSNSRSEMNVSTLELGDSALYLCASSLELAADTQYFGPGTRLTVL.

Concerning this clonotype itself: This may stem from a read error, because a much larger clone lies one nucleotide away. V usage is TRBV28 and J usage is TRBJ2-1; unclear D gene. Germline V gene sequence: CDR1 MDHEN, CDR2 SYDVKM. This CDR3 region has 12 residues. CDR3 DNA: TGTGTAACGACAAACACCTACAATGAGCAGTTCTTC. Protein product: CVTTNTYNEQFF.

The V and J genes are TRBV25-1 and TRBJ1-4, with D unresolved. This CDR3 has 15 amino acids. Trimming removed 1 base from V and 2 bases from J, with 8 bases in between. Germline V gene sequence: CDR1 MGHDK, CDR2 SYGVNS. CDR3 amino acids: CASSEFRGTNEKLFF. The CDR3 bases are TGTGCCAGCAGTGAATTCAGAGGGACTAATGAAAAACTGTTTTTT.

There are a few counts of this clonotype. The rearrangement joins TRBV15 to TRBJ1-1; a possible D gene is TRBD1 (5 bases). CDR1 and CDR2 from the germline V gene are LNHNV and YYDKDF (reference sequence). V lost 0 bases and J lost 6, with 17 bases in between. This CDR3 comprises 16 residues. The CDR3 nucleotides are TGTGCCACCAGCAGAGATAGAGAGGGAAGAGGGGCTGAAGCTTTCTTT. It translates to CATSRDREGRGAEAFF.

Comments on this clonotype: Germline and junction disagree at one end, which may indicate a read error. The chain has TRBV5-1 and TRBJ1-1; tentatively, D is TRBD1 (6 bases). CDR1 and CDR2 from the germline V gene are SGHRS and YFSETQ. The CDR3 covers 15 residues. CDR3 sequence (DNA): TGCGTCAGCAGCCTGCTGGCACAGGGAAACACTGAAGCTTTCTTT. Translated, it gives CVSSLLAQGNTEAFF. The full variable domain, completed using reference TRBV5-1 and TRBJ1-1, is KAGVTQTPRYLIKTRGQQVTLSCSPISGHRSVSWYQQTPGQGLQFLFEYFSETQRNKGNFPGRFSGRQFSNSRSEMNVSTLELGDSALYLCVSSLLAQGNTEAFFGQGTRLTVV.